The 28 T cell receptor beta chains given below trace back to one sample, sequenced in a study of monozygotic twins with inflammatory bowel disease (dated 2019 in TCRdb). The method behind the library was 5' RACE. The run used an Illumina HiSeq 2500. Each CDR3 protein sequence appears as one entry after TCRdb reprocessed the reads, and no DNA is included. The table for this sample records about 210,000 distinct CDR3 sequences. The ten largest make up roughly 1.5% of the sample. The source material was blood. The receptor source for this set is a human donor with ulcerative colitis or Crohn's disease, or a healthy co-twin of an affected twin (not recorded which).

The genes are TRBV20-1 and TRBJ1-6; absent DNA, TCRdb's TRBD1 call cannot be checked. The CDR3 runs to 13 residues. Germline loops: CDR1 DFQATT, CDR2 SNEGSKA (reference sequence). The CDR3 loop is CSAPVAGNSPLHF.

CDR3 loop: CASQTGTTDTQYF. The chain joins TRBV5-1 to TRBJ2-3; TCRdb proposes TRBD1, but this gene call is untestable without DNA. CDR1 is SGHRS, CDR2 YFSETQ, per germline. This CDR3 is built from 13 residues.

This chain's CDR3 is CATSGGAGELFF. The chain employs TRBV15 and TRBJ2-2. The germline V gene has CDR1 LNHNV and CDR2 YYDKDF (reference sequence). The CDR3 extends over 12 amino acids.

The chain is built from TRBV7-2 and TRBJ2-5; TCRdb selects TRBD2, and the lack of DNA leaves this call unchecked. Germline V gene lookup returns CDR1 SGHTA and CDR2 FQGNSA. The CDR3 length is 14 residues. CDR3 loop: CASSRRTIQETQYF.

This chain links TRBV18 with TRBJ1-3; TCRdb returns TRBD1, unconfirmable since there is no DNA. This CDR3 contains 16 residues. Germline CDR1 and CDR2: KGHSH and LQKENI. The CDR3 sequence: CASSPTTGNSGNTIYF.

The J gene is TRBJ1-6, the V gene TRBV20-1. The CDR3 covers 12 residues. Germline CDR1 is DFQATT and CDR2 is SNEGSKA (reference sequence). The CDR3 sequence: CSARDVVGPLHF.

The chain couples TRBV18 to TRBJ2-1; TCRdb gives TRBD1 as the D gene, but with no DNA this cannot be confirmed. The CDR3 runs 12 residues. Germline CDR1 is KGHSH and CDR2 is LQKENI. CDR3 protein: CASSPPVGKQFF.

The CDR3 loop is CATSILGVGLSAYNEQFF. The chain is built from TRBV15 and TRBJ2-1; absent DNA, TCRdb's TRBD1 call cannot be checked. Per the germline V gene, CDR1 is LNHNV and CDR2 is YYDKDF (reference sequence). CDR3 length: 18 residues.

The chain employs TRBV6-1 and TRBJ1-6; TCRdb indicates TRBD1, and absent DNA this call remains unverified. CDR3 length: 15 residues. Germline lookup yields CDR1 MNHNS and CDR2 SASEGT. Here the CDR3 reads CASGQGSSYNSPLHF.

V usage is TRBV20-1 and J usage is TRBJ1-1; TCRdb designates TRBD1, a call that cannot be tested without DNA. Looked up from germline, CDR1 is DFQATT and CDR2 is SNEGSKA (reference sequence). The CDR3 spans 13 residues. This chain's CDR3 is CSAWDRGGTEAFF.

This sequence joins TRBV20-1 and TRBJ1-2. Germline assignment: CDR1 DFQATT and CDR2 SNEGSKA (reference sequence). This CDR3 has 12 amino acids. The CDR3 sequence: CSAKGSNYGYTF.

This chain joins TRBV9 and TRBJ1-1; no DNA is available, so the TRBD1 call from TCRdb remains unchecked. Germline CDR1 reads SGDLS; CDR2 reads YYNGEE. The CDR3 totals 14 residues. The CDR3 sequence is CASSMTGQNTEAFF. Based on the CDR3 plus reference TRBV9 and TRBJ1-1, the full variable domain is DSGVTQTPKHLITATGQRVTLRCSPRSGDLSVYWYQQSLDQGLQFLIQYYNGEERAKGNILERFSAQQFPDLHSELNLSSLELGDSALYFCASSMTGQNTEAFFGQGTRLTVV.

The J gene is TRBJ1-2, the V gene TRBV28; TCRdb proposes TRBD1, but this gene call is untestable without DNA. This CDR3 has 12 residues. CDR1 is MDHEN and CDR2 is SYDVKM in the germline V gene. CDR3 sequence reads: CASSPRGRGYTF.

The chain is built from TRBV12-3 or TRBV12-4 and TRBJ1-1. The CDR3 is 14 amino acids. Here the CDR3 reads CASSQREGATEAFF.

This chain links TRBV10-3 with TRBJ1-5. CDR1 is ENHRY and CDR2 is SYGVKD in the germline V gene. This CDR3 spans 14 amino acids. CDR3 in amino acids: CAISEPDSNQPQHF.

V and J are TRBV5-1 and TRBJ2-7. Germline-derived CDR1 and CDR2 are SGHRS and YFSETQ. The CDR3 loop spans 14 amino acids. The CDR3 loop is CASSSSGVSYEQYF.

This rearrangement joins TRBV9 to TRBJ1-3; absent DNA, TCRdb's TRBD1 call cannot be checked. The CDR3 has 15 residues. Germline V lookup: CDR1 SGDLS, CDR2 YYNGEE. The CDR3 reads CASSYGGTGYNTIYF.

The CDR3 here is CASSKWQRTLAEKLFF. J is TRBJ1-4 and V is TRBV21-1. TRBV21-1 is a pseudogene locus. There are 16 residues in the CDR3.

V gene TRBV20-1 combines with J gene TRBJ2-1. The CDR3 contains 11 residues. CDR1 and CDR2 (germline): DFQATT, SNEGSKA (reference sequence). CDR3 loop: CSALQRNEQFF.

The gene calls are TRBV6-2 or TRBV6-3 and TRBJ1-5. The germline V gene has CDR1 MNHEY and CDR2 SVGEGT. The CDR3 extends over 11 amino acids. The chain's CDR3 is CATTPNQPQHF.

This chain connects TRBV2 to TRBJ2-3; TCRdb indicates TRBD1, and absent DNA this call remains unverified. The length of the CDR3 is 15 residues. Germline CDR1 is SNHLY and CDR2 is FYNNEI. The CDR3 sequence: CASSEIWAGADTQYF.

The CDR3 sequence: CASSQDHRGLGYNEQFF. The rearrangement uses TRBV4-1 and TRBJ2-1; lacking DNA, the TRBD1 call made by TCRdb goes unchecked. Germline V gene data show CDR1 as MGHRA and CDR2 as YSYEKL. The CDR3 spans 17 residues.

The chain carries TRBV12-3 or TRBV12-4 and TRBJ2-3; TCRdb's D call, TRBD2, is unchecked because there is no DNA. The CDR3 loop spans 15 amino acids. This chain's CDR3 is CASSVGTSRTDTQYF.

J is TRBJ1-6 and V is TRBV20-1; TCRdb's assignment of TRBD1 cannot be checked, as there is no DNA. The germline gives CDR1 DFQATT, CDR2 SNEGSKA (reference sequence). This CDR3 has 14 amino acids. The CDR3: CSARPGGPNSPLHF.

The CDR3 spells CASTPGQGSPLHF. This chain joins TRBV5-1 and TRBJ1-6; TCRdb designates TRBD1, a call that cannot be tested without DNA. Germline V gives CDR1 SGHRS, CDR2 YFSETQ. This CDR3 is 13 amino acids long.

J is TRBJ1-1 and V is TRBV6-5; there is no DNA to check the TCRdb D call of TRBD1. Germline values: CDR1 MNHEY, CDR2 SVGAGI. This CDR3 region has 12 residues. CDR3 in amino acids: CASSPGGERAFF.

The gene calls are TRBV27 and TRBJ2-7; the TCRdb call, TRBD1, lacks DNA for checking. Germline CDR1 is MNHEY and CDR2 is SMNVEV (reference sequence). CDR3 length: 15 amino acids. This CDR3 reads CASSFTGDRGGEQYF.

CDR3: CASSSGTPGYNEQFF. The rearrangement joins TRBV12-3 or TRBV12-4 to TRBJ2-1; TCRdb's D call of TRBD1 is untestable without DNA. This CDR3 region has 15 residues.